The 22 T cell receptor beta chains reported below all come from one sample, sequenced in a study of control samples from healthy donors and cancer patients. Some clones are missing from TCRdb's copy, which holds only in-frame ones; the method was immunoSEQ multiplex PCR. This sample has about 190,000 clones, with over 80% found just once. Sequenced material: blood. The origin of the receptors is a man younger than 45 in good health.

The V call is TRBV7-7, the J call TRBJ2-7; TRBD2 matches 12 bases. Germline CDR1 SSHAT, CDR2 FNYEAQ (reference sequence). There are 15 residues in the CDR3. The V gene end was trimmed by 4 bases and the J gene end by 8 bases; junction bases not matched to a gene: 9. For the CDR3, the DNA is TGTGCCAGCAGCTCCGGACTAGCGGGGAAGGGAAAGCAGTACTTC. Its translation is CASSSGLAGKGKQYF.

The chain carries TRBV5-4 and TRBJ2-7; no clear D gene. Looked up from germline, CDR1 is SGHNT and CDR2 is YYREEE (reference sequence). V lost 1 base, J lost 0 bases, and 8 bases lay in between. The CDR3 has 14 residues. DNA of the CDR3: TGTGCCAGCAGCTTGATCGCCAGCTCCTACGAGCAGTACTTC. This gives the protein CASSLIASSYEQYF. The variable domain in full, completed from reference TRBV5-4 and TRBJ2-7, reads ETGVTQSPTHLIKTRGQQVTLRCSSQSGHNTVSWYQQALGQGPQFIFQYYREEENGRGNFPPRFSGLQFPNYSSELNVNALELDDSALYLCASSLIASSYEQYFGPGTRLTVT.

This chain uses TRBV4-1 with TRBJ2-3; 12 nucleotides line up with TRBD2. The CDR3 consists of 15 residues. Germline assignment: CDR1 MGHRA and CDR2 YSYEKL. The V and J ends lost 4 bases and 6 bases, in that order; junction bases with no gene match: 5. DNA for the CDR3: TGCGCCAGCAGCCTCCTAGCGGGGGGGATGGATACGCAGTATTTT. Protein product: CASSLLAGGMDTQYF.

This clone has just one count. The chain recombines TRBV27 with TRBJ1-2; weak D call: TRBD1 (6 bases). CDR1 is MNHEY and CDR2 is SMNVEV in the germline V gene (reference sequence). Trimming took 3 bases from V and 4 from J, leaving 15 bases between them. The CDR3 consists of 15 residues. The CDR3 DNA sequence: TGTGCCAGCAGTTTCGACCGGGACACCTTCTATGGCTACACCTTC. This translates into CASSFDRDTFYGYTF.

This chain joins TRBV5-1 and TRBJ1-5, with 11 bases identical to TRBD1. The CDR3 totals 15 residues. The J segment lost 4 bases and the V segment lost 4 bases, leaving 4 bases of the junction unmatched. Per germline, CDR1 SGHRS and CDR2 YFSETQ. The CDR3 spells CASSKGQGANQPQHF. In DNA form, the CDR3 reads TGCGCCAGCAGCAAAGGACAGGGGGCAAATCAGCCCCAGCATTTT.

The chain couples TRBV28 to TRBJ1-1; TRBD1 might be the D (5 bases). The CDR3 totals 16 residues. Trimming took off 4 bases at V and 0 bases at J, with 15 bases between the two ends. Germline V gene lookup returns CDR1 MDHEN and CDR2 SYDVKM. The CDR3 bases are TGTGCCAGCAGTTCCGGTACCTCGACAGTGAACACTGAAGCTTTCTTT. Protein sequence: CASSSGTSTVNTEAFF. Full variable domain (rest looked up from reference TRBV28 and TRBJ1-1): DVKVTQSSRYLVKRTGEKVFLECVQDMDHENMFWYRQDPGLGLRLIYFSYDVKMKEKGDIPEGYSVSREKKERFSLILESASTNQTSMYLCASSSGTSTVNTEAFFGQGTRLTVV.

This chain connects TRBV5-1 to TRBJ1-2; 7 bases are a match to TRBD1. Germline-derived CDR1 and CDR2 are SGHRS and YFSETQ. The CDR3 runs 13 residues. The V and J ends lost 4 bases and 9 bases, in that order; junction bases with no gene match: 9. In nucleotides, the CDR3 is TGCGCCAGCAGCGTTCGGGCAGGGGGGAGCTACACCTTC. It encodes CASSVRAGGSYTF.

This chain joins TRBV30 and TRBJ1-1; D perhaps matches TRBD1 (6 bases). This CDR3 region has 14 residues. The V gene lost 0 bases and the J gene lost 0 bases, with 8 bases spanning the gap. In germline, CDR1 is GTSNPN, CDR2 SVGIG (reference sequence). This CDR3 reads CAWSVSGVNTEAFF. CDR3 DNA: TGTGCCTGGAGTGTCTCAGGGGTGAACACTGAAGCTTTCTTT. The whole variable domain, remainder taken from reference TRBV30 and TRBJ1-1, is SQTIHQWPATLVQPVGSPLSLECTVEGTSNPNLYWYRQAAGRGLQLLFYSVGIGQISSEVPQNLSASRPQDRQFILSSKKLLLSDSGFYLCAWSVSGVNTEAFFGQGTRLTVV.

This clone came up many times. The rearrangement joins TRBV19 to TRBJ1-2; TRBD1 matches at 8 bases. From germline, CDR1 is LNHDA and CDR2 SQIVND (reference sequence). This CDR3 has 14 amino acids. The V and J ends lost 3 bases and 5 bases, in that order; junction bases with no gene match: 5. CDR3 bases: TGTGCCAGTAGTATTGACAGGGGACTTTATGGCTACACCTTC. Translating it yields CASSIDRGLYGYTF.

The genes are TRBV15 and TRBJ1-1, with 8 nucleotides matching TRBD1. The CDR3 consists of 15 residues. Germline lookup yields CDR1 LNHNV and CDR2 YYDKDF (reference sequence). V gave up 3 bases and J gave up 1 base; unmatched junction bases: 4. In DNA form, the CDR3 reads TGTGCCACCAGCAGTCCCGGGACAGGGAACACTGAAGCTTTCTTT. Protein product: CATSSPGTGNTEAFF.

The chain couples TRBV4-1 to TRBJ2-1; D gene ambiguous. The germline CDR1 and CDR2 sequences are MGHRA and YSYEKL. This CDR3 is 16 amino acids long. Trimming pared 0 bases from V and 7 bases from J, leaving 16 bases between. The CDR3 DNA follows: TGCGCCAGCAGCCAAGATGCCGGGTTTTACGGGAATGAGCAGTTCTTC. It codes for CASSQDAGFYGNEQFF.

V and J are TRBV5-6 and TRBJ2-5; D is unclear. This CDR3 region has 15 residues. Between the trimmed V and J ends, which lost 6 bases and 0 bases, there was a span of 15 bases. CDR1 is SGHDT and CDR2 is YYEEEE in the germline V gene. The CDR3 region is CASNLRAPYQETQYF. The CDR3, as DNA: TGTGCCAGCAACCTTCGGGCGCCGTACCAAGAGACCCAGTACTTC.

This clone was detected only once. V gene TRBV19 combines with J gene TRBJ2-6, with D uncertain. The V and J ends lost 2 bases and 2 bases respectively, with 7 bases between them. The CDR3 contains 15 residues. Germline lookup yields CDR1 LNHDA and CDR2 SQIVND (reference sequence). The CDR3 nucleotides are TGTGCCAGTAGTATACCAGTTACTGGGGCCAACGTCCTGACTTTC. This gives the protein CASSIPVTGANVLTF.

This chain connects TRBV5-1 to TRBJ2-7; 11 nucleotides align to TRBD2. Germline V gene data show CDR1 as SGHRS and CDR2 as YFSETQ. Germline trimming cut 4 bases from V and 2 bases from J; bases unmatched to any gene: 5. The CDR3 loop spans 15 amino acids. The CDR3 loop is CASSLGTSGTYEQYF. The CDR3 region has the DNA TGCGCCAGCAGCCTCGGGACTAGCGGTACCTACGAGCAGTACTTC. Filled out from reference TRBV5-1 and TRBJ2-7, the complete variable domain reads KAGVTQTPRYLIKTRGQQVTLSCSPISGHRSVSWYQQTPGQGLQFLFEYFSETQRNKGNFPGRFSGRQFSNSRSEMNVSTLELGDSALYLCASSLGTSGTYEQYFGPGTRLTVT.

In DNA form, the CDR3 reads TGTGCCAGCAGTTACTCAATCGGGGAGGGCAATGAGCAGTTCTTC. Its translation: CASSYSIGEGNEQFF. The chain uses TRBV6-6 and TRBJ2-1; 7 bases align to TRBD2. The germline CDR1 and CDR2 sequences are MNHNY and SVGAGI (reference sequence). This CDR3 comprises 15 residues. The V and J ends lost 0 bases and 6 bases, in that order; junction bases with no gene match: 5.

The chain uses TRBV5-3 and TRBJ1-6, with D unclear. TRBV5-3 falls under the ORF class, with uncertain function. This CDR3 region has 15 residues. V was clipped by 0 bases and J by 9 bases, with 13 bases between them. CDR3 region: CARSLEVRPSSPLHF. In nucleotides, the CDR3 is TGTGCCAGAAGCTTGGAGGTCAGGCCGAGTTCACCCCTCCACTTT.

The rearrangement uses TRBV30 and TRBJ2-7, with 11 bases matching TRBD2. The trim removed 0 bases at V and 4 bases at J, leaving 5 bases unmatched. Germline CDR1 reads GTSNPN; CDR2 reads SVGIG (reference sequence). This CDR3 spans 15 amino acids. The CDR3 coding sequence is TGTGCCTGGAGTGTACAGGGGACTAGCGGATACGAGCAGTACTTC. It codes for CAWSVQGTSGYEQYF.

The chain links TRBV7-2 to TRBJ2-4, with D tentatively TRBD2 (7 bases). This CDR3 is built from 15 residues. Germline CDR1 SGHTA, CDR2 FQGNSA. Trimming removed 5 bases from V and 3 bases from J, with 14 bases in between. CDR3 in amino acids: CASSPRGAVKNIQYF. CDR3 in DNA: TGTGCCAGCAGCCCCCGGGGGGCTGTCAAAAACATTCAGTACTTC.

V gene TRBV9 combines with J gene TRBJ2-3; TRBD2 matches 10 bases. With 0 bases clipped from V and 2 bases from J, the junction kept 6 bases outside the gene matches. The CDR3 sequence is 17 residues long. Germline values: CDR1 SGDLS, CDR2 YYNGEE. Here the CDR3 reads CASSVDNSGGPTDTQYF. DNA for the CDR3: TGTGCCAGCAGCGTAGATAATAGCGGGGGGCCCACAGATACGCAGTATTTT.

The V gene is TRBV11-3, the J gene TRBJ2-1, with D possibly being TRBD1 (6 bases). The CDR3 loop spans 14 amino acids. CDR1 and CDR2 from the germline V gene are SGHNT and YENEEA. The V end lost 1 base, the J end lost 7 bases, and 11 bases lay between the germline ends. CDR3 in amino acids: CASSLAGVGNEQFF. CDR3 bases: TGTGCCAGCAGCTTAGCAGGGGTTGGGAATGAGCAGTTCTTC.

This CDR3 reads CASSALGGNTIYF. Here the CDR3 DNA reads TGCGCCAGCAGCGCGTTGGGTGGAAACACCATATATTTT. This chain uses TRBV5-1 with TRBJ1-3; D gene ambiguous. Germline V gene sequence: CDR1 SGHRS, CDR2 YFSETQ. There are 13 residues in the CDR3. The V end was cut by 4 bases, the J end by 3 bases, with 8 bases between.

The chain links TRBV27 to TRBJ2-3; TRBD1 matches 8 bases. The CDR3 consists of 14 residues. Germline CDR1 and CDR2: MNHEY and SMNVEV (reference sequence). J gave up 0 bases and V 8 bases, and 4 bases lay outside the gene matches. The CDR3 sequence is CASRWDRSTDTQYF. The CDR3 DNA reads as TGTGCCAGCCGTTGGGACAGGAGCACAGATACGCAGTATTTT.